The 20 T cell receptor beta chains reported below all come from one sample, sequenced in a study of T-cell reconstitution after alpha-beta-depleted transplantation in children. TCRbeta library preparation incorporated unique molecular identifiers. TCRdb re-called the PCR reads through MiXCR, storing one row per CDR3 protein. The repertoire holds 200,000 to 250,000 distinct CDR3 sequences, with about 12% as singletons. The material was PBMCs from the stem cell graft donor, obtained from the stem cell graft. The source of these receptors is a human donor who donated a stem cell graft to a child with acute lymphoblastic leukemia.

This clonotype has ten or more counts. The chain recombines TRBV6-2 or TRBV6-3 with TRBJ2-7, with TRBD2 as a possible D gene (6 bases). This CDR3 has 12 residues. Germline-derived CDR1 and CDR2 are MNHEY and SVGEGT. The V gene lost 7 bases and the J gene lost 1 base, with 8 bases spanning the gap. The CDR3 reads CASIGTSYEQYF. The CDR3 bases are TGTGCCAGCATTGGGACTTCCTACGAGCAGTACTTC.

In this sample, this clonotype turned up many times. This chain uses TRBV5-1 with TRBJ1-1; D not resolved. This CDR3 is built from 14 residues. V lost 0 bases and J lost 0, with 6 bases in between. Germline V gene sequence: CDR1 SGHRS, CDR2 YFSETQ. The CDR3 region has the DNA TGCGCCAGCAGCTTGGACGGAATGAACACTGAAGCTTTCTTT. Protein: CASSLDGMNTEAFF. Full variable domain (missing parts from reference TRBV5-1 and TRBJ1-1): KAGVTQTPRYLIKTRGQQVTLSCSPISGHRSVSWYQQTPGQGLQFLFEYFSETQRNKGNFPGRFSGRQFSNSRSEMNVSTLELGDSALYLCASSLDGMNTEAFFGQGTRLTVV.

With regard to this clonotype: A read error may be the cause here, since a much bigger clone is one base away. The rearrangement joins TRBV24-1 to TRBJ2-4, with D maybe TRBD1 (5 bases). This CDR3 contains 14 residues. Germline-derived CDR1 and CDR2 are KGHDR and SFDVKD. The CDR3 region has the DNA TGTGCCACCAGTGACAGGGTAACCAAAAACAGTCAGTACTTC. As protein: CATSDRVTKNSQYF.

This clonotype was detected a few times. The J gene is TRBJ2-5, the V gene TRBV20-1, with 9 nucleotides matching TRBD2. V lost 6 bases and J lost 1; bases outside the gene matches: 3. The length of the CDR3 is 13 residues. The germline V gene has CDR1 DFQATT and CDR2 SNEGSKA (reference sequence). The CDR3 here is CSAAGGPQETQYF. The CDR3 coding sequence is TGCAGTGCGGCGGGAGGGCCCCAAGAGACCCAGTACTTC.

At least ten counts were recorded for this clonotype. The V gene is TRBV7-9, the J gene TRBJ1-1; TRBD1 matches 7 bases. This CDR3 has 15 residues. V was clipped by 5 bases and J by 0 bases; unmatched bases: 6. Germline CDR1 reads SEHNR; CDR2 reads FQNEAQ (reference sequence). The CDR3 region is CASSEQGTMNTEAFF. The CDR3 DNA follows: TGTGCCAGCAGCGAACAGGGGACCATGAACACTGAAGCTTTCTTT.

This clonotype was picked up many times. The rearrangement joins TRBV25-1 to TRBJ2-7; D gene unclear. CDR3 size: 14 residues. CDR1 is MGHDK and CDR2 is SYGVNS in the germline V gene. V shed 7 bases and J shed 6 bases, with 19 bases lying between them. The CDR3 here is CASTPGRSLTEQYF. The DNA for the CDR3 is TGTGCCAGCACCCCAGGCAGGTCATTAACCGAGCAGTACTTC.

This clonotype was recorded at least ten times. CDR3 in amino acids: CSVEGQHGYTF. CDR3 DNA: TGCAGCGTTGAAGGACAGCATGGCTACACCTTC. The chain joins TRBV29-1 to TRBJ1-2; tentatively, D is TRBD1 (5 bases). The CDR3 covers 11 residues. Between the trimmed V and J ends, which lost 1 base and 6 bases, there was a span of 6 bases. Germline lookup yields CDR1 SQVTM and CDR2 ANQGSEA.

This clonotype was counted ten times or more. This chain uses TRBV28 with TRBJ2-1, with D possibly called TRBD1 or TRBD2 (5 bases each). The length of the CDR3 is 14 residues. Germline lookup yields CDR1 MDHEN and CDR2 SYDVKM. V was cut by 3 bases and J by 2 bases, with 8 bases left in between. CDR3 region: CASSFRGPYNEQFF. The CDR3 nucleotides read TGTGCCAGCAGTTTTCGGGGACCCTACAATGAGCAGTTCTTC.

This clonotype was counted ten times or more. The V and J genes are TRBV6-4 and TRBJ2-3, with 15 bases aligning to TRBD2. In germline, CDR1 is MRHNA, CDR2 SNTAGT. This CDR3 is 19 amino acids long. Germline trimming cut 8 bases from V and 7 bases from J; bases unmatched to any gene: 19. Here the CDR3 DNA reads TGTGCCAGCTCCCTCTATCCGGGACTAGCGGGAGGCAACGTAAATACGCAGTATTTT. Translation gives CASSLYPGLAGGNVNTQYF.

This clonotype came up many times. The rearrangement links TRBV12-3 or TRBV12-4 to TRBJ2-7; D call uncertain. Trimming stripped 2 bases from V and 6 bases from J, with 8 bases between. The CDR3 length is 12 residues. The CDR3, as DNA: TGTGCCAGCAGTTTATTAGGGATCGAGCAGTACTTC. Amino acid sequence: CASSLLGIEQYF.

This clonotype was counted ten times or more. The chain is built from TRBV5-5 and TRBJ1-6; D is perhaps TRBD1 (5 bases). The CDR3 has 17 amino acids. The germline CDR1 and CDR2 sequences are SGHKS and YYEKEE (reference sequence). The ends were cut back, 0 bases at V and 7 bases at J, with 17 bases in the middle. CDR3 DNA sequence: TGTGCCAGCAGCTTGGATCCGGGTTGGGACGGCAATTCACCCCTCCACTTT. Its translation: CASSLDPGWDGNSPLHF. Together with reference TRBV5-5 and TRBJ1-6, the CDR3 gives the full variable domain: DAGVTQSPTHLIKTRGQQVTLRCSPISGHKSVSWYQQVLGQGPQFIFQYYEKEERGRGNFPDRFSARQFPNYSSELNVNALLLGDSALYLCASSLDPGWDGNSPLHFGNGTRLTVT.

This clonotype was counted at least ten times. The chain has TRBV28 and TRBJ1-5; TRBD1 might be the D (6 bases). Germline V lookup: CDR1 MDHEN, CDR2 SYDVKM. V lost 4 bases and J 6 bases, leaving 7 bases between the germline ends. The CDR3 totals 12 residues. Here the CDR3 reads CASSWDIQPQHF. CDR3 in DNA: TGTGCCAGCAGTTGGGACATTCAGCCCCAGCATTTT.

This clonotype was counted only a few times. The chain couples TRBV29-1 to TRBJ2-2; D is unclear. In germline, CDR1 is SQVTM, CDR2 ANQGSEA. This CDR3 region has 12 residues. Trimming took 6 bases from V and 1 from J, leaving 6 bases between them. The CDR3 coding sequence is TGCAGCGTCTCAGTGAACACCGGGGAGCTGTTTTTT. Protein sequence: CSVSVNTGELFF.

The count of this clonotype is one. The chain links TRBV11-2 to TRBJ2-3, with D perhaps being TRBD1 or TRBD2 (5 bases each). V lost 4 bases and J lost 0, with 8 bases in between. Germline values: CDR1 SGHAT, CDR2 FQNNGV. This CDR3 is built from 14 residues. The CDR3 protein is CASSSGPSTDTQYF. The CDR3 DNA follows: TGTGCCAGCAGCTCGGGACCGAGCACAGATACGCAGTATTTT.

This clonotype was counted many times. The V call is TRBV20-1, the J call TRBJ2-5; D may be TRBD1 or TRBD2 (6 bases each). The CDR3 has 14 amino acids. CDR1 is DFQATT and CDR2 is SNEGSKA in the germline V gene (reference sequence). V was clipped by 6 bases and J by 5 bases, with 19 bases between them. The CDR3, as DNA: TGCAGTGCCATCCGGGCCGGGGGCGCGGAGACCCAGTACTTC. Protein product: CSAIRAGGAETQYF.

This chain connects TRBV11-2 to TRBJ2-3, with 11 bases aligning to TRBD2. V shed 5 bases, J shed 2 bases, and the junction held 6 bases outside the gene matches. The CDR3 is made up of 16 amino acids. The V gene's germline CDR1 is SGHAT and CDR2 FQNNGV. The CDR3 region is CASSQRLAGPTDTQYF. CDR3 coding DNA: TGTGCCAGCAGCCAAAGACTAGCGGGGCCCACAGATACGCAGTATTTT.

A word on this clonotype: With a much larger clone just one base away, this may be a read error. This chain joins TRBV20-1 and TRBJ2-6; D is possibly TRBD1 (5 bases). Trimming removed 7 bases at V and 0 bases at J, with 22 bases between. The length of the CDR3 is 18 residues. The V gene's germline CDR1 is DFQATT and CDR2 SNEGSKA (reference sequence). For the CDR3, the DNA is TGCAGTGTTTCTGTGCAGGGTTATTCTCTCTCTGGGGCCAACGTCCTGACTTTC. Translated: CSVSVQGYSLSGANVLTF.

This clonotype was counted many times. The chain combines TRBV7-2 with TRBJ2-5; no reliable D call. Germline lookup yields CDR1 SGHTA and CDR2 FQGNSA. This CDR3 comprises 12 residues. V lost 2 bases and J lost 5, with 6 bases in between. The chain's CDR3 is CASSLTRETQYF. CDR3 sequence (DNA): TGTGCCAGCAGCTTAACCCGTGAGACCCAGTACTTC.

This clonotype occurred many times. The junction departs from germline at one end; a sequencing error may be responsible. The CDR3 reads CANSGRNSGNTIYF. In DNA, the CDR3 is TGTGCCAACAGTGGGAGGAACTCTGGAAACACCATATATTTT. The chain couples TRBV12-3 or TRBV12-4 to TRBJ1-3; D remains unclear. CDR3 size: 14 residues.

Many counts were recorded for this clonotype. The V and J genes are TRBV4-2 and TRBJ1-2; 11 bases line up with TRBD1. With 0 bases clipped from V and 5 bases from J, the junction kept 8 bases outside the gene matches. Germline assignment: CDR1 LGHNA and CDR2 YNFKEQ. The CDR3 is 17 residues long. CDR3 DNA sequence: TGTGCCAGCAGCCAAGAGGAAGGACAGGGGGCTCTATATGGCTACACCTTC. This encodes CASSQEEGQGALYGYTF.